This TCR beta chain was profiled in a study of blood T cell repertoires in COVID-19. Patients from Seattle were sampled longitudinally, starting during active infection. Germline loops: CDR1 KGHSH, CDR2 LQKENI. V was clipped by 0 bases and J by 3 bases; unmatched bases: 4. The CDR3 contains 15 residues. Libraries were prepared by immunoSEQ multiplex PCR; TCRdb keeps only in-frame clonotypes and omits some of them. The repertoire holds hundreds of thousands of clones, with around nine tenths as singletons. The sequence came from an older woman with COVID-19, enrolled during active disease. This chain connects TRBV18 to TRBJ1-2; 7 nucleotides align to TRBD1. Sequencing was carried out using peripheral blood. CDR3 nucleotides: TGTGCCAGCTCACCACCCGGACAGGTCTACTATGGCTACACCTTC. Translation: CASSPPGQVYYGYTF.